Detailed here is one T cell receptor beta chain. The antigen is unknown. Per the germline V gene, CDR1 is LGHNA and CDR2 is YNFKEQ. This CDR3 spans 15 amino acids. Trimming took off 1 base at V and 3 bases at J, with 12 bases between the two ends. Peripheral blood, about 9.4 milliliters per donor, was collected. A second PCR of roughly 6 to 12 cycles used a sample-barcoded 5' primer and a J-beta primer mix. Researchers report that each sample yielded at least 2.5 million CDR3-containing paired-end reads. TCRdb itself ran the 5' RACE reads through MiXCR, one entry per CDR3 protein. The sample shows roughly 860,000 distinct CDR3 sequences, about 59% of them seen only once. The sample comes from a study of blood T cells in healthy people across ages. Overall study findings and caveats: Both naive CD4+ cell counts and diversity were greater in long-lived donors than in aged donors. PBMCs went unsorted, and a conclusive naive versus antigen-experienced comparison was therefore prevented.

The TCR was taken from a man in his thirties or forties in good health. This chain links TRBV4-2 with TRBJ2-5, with D possibly being TRBD2 (5 bases). Sample: blood. CDR3 region: CASSQVWRAKETQYF. Here the CDR3 DNA reads TGTGCCAGCAGCCAAGTTTGGCGGGCAAAAGAGACCCAGTACTTC.